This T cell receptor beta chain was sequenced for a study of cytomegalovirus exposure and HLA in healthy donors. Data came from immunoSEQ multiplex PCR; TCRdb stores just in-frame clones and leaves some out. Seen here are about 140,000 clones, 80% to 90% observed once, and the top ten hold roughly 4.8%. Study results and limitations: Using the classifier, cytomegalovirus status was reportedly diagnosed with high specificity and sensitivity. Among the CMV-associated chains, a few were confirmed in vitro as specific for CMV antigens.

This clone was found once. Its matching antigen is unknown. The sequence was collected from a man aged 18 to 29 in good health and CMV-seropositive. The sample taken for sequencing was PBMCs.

CDR3 coding DNA: TGTGCCAGCAGCTCAGGACTAGCGGGAGGCTCTAGCACAGATACGCAGTATTTT. Protein product: CASSSGLAGGSSTDTQYF. The rearrangement joins TRBV7-2 to TRBJ2-3, with 14 bases identical to TRBD2. This CDR3 contains 18 residues. Looked up from germline, CDR1 is SGHTA and CDR2 is FQGNSA. V dropped 4 bases and J dropped 0; count of bases not matched to a gene: 6.